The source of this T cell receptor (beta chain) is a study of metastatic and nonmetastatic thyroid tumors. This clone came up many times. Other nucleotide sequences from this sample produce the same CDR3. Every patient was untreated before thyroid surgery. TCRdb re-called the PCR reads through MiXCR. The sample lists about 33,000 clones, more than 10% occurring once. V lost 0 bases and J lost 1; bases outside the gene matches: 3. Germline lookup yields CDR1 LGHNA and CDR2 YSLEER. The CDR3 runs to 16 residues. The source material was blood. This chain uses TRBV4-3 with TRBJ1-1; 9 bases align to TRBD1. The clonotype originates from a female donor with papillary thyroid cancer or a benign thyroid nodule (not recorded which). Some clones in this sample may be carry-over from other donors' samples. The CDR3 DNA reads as TGCGCCAGCAGCCAAGATGGGACAGGGAGGAACACTGAAGCTTTCTTT. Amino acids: CASSQDGTGRNTEAFF.